Listed below are T cell receptor beta chains from one sample, sequenced in a study of cytotoxic CD8 clonotypes in ibrutinib-treated CLL. Method: immunoSEQ multiplex PCR; TCRdb's copy keeps in-frame clones and lacks some. The sample carries some 80,000 clones, around 79% recorded once. The specimen comprised PBMCs, sampled after 12 months of ibrutinib treatment. These receptors all come from a human donor with chronic lymphocytic leukemia. Each CDR3 is given with its conserved first and last residue. Fields, in order: D gene, J gene, V gene, clone size, CDR3 DNA, CDR3 protein. D genes are given only for firm matches. Clone size appears in some rows only: once, few, many, or a class for an expanded clone.

d_call: NA; j_call: TRBJ2-3; v_call: TRBV4-1; clone_size: NA; cdr3_nt: TGCGCCAGCAGCCAAGGTCATGGGGGCCGCACAGATACGCAGTATTTT; cdr3_aa: CASSQGHGGRTDTQYF
d_call: NA; j_call: TRBJ2-2; v_call: TRBV19; clone_size: few; cdr3_nt: TGTGCCAGTAGTATCCAGCACGGCACCGGGGAGCTGTTTTTT; cdr3_aa: CASSIQHGTGELFF
d_call: TRBD2; j_call: TRBJ2-7; v_call: TRBV7-8; clone_size: NA; cdr3_nt: TGTGCCAGCAGCTTTGGGGGGGGAAGGTCCTACGAGCAGTACTTC; cdr3_aa: CASSFGGGRSYEQYF
d_call: TRBD2; j_call: TRBJ2-5; v_call: TRBV7-9; clone_size: NA; cdr3_nt: TGTGCCAGCAGCCATGGGGCGGGAGGGGGGTCCGAGGAGACCCAGTACTTC; cdr3_aa: CASSHGAGGGSEETQYF
d_call: TRBD1; j_call: TRBJ1-1; v_call: TRBV4-1; clone_size: NA; cdr3_nt: TGCGCCAGCACCAGGGGGGAGGCAGCTCCTTTCATGAACACTGAAGCTTTCTTT; cdr3_aa: CASTRGEAAPFMNTEAFF
d_call: NA; j_call: TRBJ2-3; v_call: TRBV27; clone_size: NA; cdr3_nt: TGTGCCAGCAGTTACTCCGGCCCCACAGATACGCAGTATTTT; cdr3_aa: CASSYSGPTDTQYF
d_call: NA; j_call: TRBJ2-1; v_call: TRBV7-2; clone_size: NA; cdr3_nt: TGTGCCAGCAGCCCACCCGGGACTCCGTTCTTC; cdr3_aa: CASSPPGTPFF
d_call: NA; j_call: TRBJ2-3; v_call: TRBV5-1; clone_size: NA; cdr3_nt: TGCGCCAGCAGCTTGATAGGGGACTTGGCAGATACGCAGTATTTT; cdr3_aa: CASSLIGDLADTQYF
d_call: NA; j_call: TRBJ1-2; v_call: TRBV5-6; clone_size: NA; cdr3_nt: TGTGCCAGCAGCTTGGGACAGCCTCCCGAGGGCTACACCTTC; cdr3_aa: CASSLGQPPEGYTF
d_call: NA; j_call: TRBJ1-1; v_call: TRBV28; clone_size: NA; cdr3_nt: TGTGCCAGCAGGCTGGTTGGCACTGAAGCTTTCTTT; cdr3_aa: CASRLVGTEAFF
d_call: TRBD2; j_call: TRBJ2-3; v_call: TRBV4-2; clone_size: once; cdr3_nt: TGTGCCAGCAGCCAGGGATCCTCGGGGGGGGAGGATACGCAGTATTTT; cdr3_aa: CASSQGSSGGEDTQYF
d_call: NA; j_call: TRBJ2-5; v_call: TRBV7-8; clone_size: NA; cdr3_nt: TGTGCCAGCAGCTTGTTGGTGGGCCAAGAGACCCAGTACTTC; cdr3_aa: CASSLLVGQETQYF
d_call: NA; j_call: TRBJ2-2; v_call: TRBV11-2; clone_size: once; cdr3_nt: TGTGCCAGCAGCCCGAGACAGTTCCGGACGAACACCGGGGAGCTGTTTTTT; cdr3_aa: CASSPRQFRTNTGELFF
d_call: NA; j_call: TRBJ2-7; v_call: TRBV20-1; clone_size: NA; cdr3_nt: TGCAGTGCTAGCGGGAGTGGCGAGCAGTACTTC; cdr3_aa: CSASGSGEQYF
d_call: NA; j_call: TRBJ1-1; v_call: TRBV11-1; clone_size: NA; cdr3_nt: TGTGCCAGCAGCCCCCGGTCGGCGAACACTGAAGCTTTCTTT; cdr3_aa: CASSPRSANTEAFF